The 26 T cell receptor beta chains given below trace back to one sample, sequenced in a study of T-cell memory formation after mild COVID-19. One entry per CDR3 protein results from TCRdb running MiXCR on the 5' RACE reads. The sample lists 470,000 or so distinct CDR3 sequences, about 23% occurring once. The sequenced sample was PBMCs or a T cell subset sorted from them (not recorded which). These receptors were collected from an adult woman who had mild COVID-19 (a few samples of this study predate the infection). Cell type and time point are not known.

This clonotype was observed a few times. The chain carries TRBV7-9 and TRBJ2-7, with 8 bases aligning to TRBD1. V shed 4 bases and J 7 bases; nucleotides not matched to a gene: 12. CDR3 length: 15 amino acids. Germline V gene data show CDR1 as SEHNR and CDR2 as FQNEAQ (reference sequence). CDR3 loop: CASSYQTGARGEQYF. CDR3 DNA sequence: TGTGCCAGCAGCTACCAGACAGGGGCAAGAGGGGAGCAGTACTTC.

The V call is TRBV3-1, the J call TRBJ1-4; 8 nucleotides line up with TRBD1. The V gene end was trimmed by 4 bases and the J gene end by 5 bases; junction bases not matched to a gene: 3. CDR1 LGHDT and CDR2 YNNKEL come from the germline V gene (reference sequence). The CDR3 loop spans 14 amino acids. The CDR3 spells CASSPWTGNEKLFF. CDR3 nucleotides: TGTGCCAGCAGCCCCTGGACAGGGAATGAAAAACTGTTTTTT.

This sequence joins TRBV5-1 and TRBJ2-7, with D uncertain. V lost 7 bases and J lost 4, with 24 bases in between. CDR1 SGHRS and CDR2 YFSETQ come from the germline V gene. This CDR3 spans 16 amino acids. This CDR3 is CASAVSDGFGLYEQYF. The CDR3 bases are TGCGCCAGCGCCGTTTCGGACGGGTTCGGTCTTTACGAGCAGTACTTC.

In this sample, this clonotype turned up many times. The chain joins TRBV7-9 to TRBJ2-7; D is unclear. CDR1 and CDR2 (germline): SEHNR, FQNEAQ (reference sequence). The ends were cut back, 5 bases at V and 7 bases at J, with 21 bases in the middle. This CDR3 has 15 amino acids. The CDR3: CASSPYARSREEQYF. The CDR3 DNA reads TGTGCCAGCAGCCCTTATGCCAGGAGTCGTGAAGAGCAGTACTTC.

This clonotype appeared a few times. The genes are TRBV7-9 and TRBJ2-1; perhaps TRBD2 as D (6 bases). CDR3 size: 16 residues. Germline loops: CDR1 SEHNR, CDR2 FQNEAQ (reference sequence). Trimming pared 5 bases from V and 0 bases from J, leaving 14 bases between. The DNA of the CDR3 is TGTGCCAGCAGCCCCAATACGGGGGACTCCTACAATGAGCAGTTCTTC. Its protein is CASSPNTGDSYNEQFF.

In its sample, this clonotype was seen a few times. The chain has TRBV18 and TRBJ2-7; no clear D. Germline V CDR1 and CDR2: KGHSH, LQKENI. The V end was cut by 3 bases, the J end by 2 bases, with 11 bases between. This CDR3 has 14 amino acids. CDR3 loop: CASSPPSQPYEQYF. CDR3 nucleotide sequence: TGTGCCAGCTCACCGCCCAGTCAGCCCTACGAGCAGTACTTC.

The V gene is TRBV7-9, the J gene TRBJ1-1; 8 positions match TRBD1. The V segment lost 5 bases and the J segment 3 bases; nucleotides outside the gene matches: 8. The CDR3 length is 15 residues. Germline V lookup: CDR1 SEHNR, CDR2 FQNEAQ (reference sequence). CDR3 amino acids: CASSPPGQVYTEAFF. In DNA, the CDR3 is TGTGCCAGCAGCCCGCCGGGACAGGTGTACACTGAAGCTTTCTTT.

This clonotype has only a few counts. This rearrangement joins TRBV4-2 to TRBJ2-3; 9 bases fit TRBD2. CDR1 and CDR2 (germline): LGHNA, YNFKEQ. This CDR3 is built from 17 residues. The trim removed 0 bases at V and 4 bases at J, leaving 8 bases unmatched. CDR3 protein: CASSQDWGLALADTQYF. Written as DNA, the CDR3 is TGTGCCAGCAGCCAAGATTGGGGACTAGCATTAGCAGATACGCAGTATTTT.

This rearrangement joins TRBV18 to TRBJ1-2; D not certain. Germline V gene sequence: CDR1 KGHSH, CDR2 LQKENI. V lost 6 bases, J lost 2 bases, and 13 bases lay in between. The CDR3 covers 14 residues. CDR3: CASSPVGENYGYTF. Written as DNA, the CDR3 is TGTGCCAGCTCTCCTGTTGGGGAGAACTATGGCTACACCTTC.

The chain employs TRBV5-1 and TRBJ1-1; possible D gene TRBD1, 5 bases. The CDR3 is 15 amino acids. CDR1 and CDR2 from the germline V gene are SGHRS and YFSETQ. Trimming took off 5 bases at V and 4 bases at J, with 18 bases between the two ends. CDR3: CASRPDSLRGTEAFF. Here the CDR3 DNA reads TGCGCCAGCAGGCCAGACAGCCTCCGGGGCACTGAAGCTTTCTTT.

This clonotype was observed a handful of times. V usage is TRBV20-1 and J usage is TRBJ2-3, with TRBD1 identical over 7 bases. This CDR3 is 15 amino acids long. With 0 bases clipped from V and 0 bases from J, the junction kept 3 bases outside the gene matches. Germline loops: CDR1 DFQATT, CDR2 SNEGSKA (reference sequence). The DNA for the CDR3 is TGCAGTGCTAGAGATAGGGGACAGAGCACAGATACGCAGTATTTT. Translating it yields CSARDRGQSTDTQYF.

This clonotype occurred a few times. This chain's CDR3 is CASRRTEDSNQPQHF. DNA for the CDR3: TGTGCCAGCAGGAGGACAGAGGATAGCAATCAGCCCCAGCATTTT. The chain recombines TRBV12-3 or TRBV12-4 with TRBJ1-5, with a possible D match to TRBD1 (6 bases). Trimming stripped 6 bases from V and 0 bases from J, with 12 bases between. There are 15 residues in the CDR3.

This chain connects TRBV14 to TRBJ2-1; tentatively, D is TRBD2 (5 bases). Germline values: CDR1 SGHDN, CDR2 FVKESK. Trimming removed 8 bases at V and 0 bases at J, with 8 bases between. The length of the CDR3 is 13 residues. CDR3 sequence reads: CASERSSYNEQFF. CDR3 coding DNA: TGTGCCAGCGAGCGGAGCTCCTACAATGAGCAGTTCTTC.

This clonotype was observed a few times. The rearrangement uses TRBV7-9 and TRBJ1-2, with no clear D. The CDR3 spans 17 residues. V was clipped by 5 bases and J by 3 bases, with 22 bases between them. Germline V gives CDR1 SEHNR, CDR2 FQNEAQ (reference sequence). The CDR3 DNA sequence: TGTGCCAGCAGCCCACGCCCCTTGTCCGTTCTAGACTATGGCTACACCTTC. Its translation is CASSPRPLSVLDYGYTF.

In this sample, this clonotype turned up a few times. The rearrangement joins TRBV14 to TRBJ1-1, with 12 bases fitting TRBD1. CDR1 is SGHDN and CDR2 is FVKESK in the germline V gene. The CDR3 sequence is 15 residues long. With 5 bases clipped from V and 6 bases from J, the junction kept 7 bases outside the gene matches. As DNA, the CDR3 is TGTGCCAGCAGCACCCGGGACAGGGGGCAAGCTGAAGCTTTCTTT. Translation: CASSTRDRGQAEAFF.

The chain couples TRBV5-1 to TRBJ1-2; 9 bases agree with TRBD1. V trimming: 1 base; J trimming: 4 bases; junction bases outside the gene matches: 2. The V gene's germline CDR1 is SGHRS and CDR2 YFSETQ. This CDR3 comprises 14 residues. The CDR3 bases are TGCGCCAGCAGCTTGATGACAGGGGGCTATGGCTACACCTTC. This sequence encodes CASSLMTGGYGYTF.

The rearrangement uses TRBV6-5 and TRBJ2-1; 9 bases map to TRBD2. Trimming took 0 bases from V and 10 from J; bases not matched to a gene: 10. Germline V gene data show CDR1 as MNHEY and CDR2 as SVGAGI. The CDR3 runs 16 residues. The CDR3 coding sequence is TGTGCCAGCAGTTACTCTACTTTTAGCGGGAGATCCGAGCAGTTCTTC. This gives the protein CASSYSTFSGRSEQFF.

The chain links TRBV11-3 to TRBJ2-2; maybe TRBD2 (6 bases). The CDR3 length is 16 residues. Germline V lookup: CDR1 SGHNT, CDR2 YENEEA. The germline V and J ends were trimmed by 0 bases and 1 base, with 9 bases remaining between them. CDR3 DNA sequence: TGTGCCAGCAGCTTAGAGGGGGGACGGAACACCGGGGAGCTGTTTTTT. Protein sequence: CASSLEGGRNTGELFF.

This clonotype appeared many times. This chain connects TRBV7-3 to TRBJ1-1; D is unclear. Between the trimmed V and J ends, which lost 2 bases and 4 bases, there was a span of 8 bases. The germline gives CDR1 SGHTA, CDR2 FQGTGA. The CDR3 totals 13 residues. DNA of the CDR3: TGTGCCAGCAGCTTATCGGGTGGCACTGAAGCTTTCTTT. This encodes CASSLSGGTEAFF.

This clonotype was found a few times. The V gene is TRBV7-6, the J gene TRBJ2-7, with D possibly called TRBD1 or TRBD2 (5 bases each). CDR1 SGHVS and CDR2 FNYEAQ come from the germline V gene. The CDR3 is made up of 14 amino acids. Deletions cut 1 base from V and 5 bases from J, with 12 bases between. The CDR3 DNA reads TGTGCCAGCAGCTTAGGGGGACCAATGGACGAGCAGTACTTC. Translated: CASSLGGPMDEQYF.

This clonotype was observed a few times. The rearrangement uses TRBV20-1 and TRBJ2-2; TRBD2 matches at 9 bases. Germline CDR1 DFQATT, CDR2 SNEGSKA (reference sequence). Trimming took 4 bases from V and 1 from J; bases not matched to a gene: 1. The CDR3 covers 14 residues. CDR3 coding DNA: TGCAGTGCTATTAGCGGGAGGAACACCGGGGAGCTGTTTTTT. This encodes CSAISGRNTGELFF.

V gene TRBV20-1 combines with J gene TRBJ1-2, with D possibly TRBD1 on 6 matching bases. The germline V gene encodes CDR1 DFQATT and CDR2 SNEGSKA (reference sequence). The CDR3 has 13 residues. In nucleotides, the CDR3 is TGCAGGGCCAAGGCAGGGGCTGGCTATGGCTACACCTTC. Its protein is CRAKAGAGYGYTF.

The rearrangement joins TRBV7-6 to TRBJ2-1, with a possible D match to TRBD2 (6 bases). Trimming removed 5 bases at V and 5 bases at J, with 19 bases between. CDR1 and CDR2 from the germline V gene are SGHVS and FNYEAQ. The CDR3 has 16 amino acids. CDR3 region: CASSPGRLGINNEQFF. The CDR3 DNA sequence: TGTGCCAGCAGCCCAGGGAGACTAGGGATAAACAATGAGCAGTTCTTC.

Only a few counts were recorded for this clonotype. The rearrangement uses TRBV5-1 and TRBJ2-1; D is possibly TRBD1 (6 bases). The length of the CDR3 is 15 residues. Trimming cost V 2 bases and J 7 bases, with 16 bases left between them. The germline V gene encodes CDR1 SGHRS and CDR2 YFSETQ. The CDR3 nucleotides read TGCGCCAGCAGCTTAACAGGGTCACCAGCAAATGAGCAGTTCTTC. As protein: CASSLTGSPANEQFF.

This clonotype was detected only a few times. The CDR3 is CASTRTSGGAVDTQYF. Here the CDR3 DNA reads TGTGCCAGCACCCGCACTAGCGGGGGGGCCGTAGATACGCAGTATTTT. The chain recombines TRBV6-6 with TRBJ2-3; 13 nucleotides match TRBD2. The CDR3 sequence is 16 residues long. The junction had 9 bases not matched to a gene; V was cut back by 7 bases and J by 5 bases. Looked up from germline, CDR1 is MNHNY and CDR2 is SVGAGI (reference sequence).

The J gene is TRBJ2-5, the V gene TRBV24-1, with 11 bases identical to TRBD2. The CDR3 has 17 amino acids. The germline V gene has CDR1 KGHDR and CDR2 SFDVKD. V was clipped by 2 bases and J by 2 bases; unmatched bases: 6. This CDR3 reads CATSDSSSGGPQETQYF. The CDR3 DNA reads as TGTGCCACCAGTGATTCGTCTAGCGGGGGGCCTCAAGAGACCCAGTACTTC.